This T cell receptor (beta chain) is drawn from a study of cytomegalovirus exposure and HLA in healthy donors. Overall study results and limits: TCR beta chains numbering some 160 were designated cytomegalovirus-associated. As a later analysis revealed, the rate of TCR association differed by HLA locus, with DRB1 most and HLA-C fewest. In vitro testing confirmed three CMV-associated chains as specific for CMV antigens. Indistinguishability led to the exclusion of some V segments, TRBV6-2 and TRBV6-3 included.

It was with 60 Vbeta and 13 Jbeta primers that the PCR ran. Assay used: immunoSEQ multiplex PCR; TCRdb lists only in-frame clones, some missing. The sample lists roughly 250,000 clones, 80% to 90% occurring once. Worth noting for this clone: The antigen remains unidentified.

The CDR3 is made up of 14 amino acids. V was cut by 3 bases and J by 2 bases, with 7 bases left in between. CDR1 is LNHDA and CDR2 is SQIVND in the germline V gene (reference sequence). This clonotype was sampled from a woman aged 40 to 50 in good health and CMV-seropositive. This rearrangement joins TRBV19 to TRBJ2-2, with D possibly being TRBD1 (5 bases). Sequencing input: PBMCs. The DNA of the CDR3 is TGTGCCAGTAGTATGCGGACAAACACCGGGGAGCTGTTTTTT. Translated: CASSMRTNTGELFF.